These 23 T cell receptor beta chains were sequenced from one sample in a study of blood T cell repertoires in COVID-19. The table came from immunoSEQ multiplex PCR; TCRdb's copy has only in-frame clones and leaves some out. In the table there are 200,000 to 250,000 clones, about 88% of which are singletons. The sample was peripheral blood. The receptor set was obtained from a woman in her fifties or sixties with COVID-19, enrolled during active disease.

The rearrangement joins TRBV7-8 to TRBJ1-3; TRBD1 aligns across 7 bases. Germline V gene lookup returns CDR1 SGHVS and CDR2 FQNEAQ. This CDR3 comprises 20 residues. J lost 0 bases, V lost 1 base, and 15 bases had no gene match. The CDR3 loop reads CASSLGRVGAGGISGNTIYF. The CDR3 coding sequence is TGTGCCAGCAGCTTAGGTCGGGTTGGCGCAGGGGGTATCTCTGGAAACACCATATATTTT.

The CDR3 protein is CASSRSGTVSLEQYF. The CDR3 nucleotides are TGCGCCAGCAGCCGGTCCGGGACAGTATCCCTCGAGCAGTACTTC. The chain carries TRBV5-1 and TRBJ2-7, with 7 nucleotides matching TRBD1. After removal of 4 bases from V and 6 bases from J, the junction contained 13 bases not matched to a gene. Germline V gene data show CDR1 as SGHRS and CDR2 as YFSETQ. CDR3 length: 15 residues.

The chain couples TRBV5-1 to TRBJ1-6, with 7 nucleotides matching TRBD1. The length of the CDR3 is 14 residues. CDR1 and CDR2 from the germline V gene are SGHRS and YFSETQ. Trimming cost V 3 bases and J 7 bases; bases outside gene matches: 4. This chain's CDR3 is CASSSSGGNSPLHF. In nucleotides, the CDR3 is TGCGCCAGCAGCTCGTCAGGGGGGAATTCACCCCTCCACTTT.

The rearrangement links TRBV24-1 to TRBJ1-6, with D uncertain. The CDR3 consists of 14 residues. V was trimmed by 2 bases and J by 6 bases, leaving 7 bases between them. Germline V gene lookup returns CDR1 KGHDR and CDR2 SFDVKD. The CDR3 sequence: CATSDSNTNSPLHF. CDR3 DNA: TGTGCCACCAGTGATTCAAACACTAATTCACCCCTCCACTTT.

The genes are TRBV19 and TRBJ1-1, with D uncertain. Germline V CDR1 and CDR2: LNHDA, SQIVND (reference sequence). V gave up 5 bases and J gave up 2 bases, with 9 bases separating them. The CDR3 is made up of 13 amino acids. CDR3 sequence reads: CASSWAANTEAFF. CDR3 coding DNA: TGTGCCAGTAGTTGGGCAGCCAACACTGAAGCTTTCTTT.

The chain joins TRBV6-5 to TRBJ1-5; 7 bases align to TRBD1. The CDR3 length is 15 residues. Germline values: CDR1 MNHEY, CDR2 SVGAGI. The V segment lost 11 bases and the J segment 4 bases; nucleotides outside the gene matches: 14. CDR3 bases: TGTGCCTCCTCGGTTGAGGGGGCGAGGAATCAGCCCCAGCATTTT. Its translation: CASSVEGARNQPQHF.

The CDR3 region is CASILTPGTDTQYF. For the CDR3, the DNA is TGCGCCAGCATCCTAACGCCAGGTACAGATACGCAGTATTTT. This rearrangement joins TRBV5-1 to TRBJ2-3; D remains ambiguous. The CDR3 totals 14 residues. The germline gives CDR1 SGHRS, CDR2 YFSETQ. Trimming cost V 6 bases and J 3 bases, with 14 bases left between them.

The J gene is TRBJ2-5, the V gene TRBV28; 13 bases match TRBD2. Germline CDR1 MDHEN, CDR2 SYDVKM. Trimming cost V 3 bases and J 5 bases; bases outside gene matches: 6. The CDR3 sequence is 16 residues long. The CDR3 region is CASSLLTSGGAETQYF. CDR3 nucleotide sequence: TGTGCCAGCAGTTTGCTTACTAGCGGGGGGGCTGAGACCCAGTACTTC.

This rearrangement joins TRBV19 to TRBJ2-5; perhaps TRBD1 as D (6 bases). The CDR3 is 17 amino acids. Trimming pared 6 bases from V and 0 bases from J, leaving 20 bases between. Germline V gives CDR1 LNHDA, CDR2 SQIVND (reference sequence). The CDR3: CASRGGVGQRYQETQYF. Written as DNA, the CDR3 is TGTGCCAGTAGAGGGGGTGTGGGACAACGGTACCAAGAGACCCAGTACTTC.

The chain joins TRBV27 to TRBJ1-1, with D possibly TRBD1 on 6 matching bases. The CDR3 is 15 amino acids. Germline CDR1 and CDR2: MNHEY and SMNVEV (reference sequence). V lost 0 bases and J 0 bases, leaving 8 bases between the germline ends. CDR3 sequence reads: CASSLSQGMNTEAFF. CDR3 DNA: TGTGCCAGCAGTTTATCGCAGGGGATGAACACTGAAGCTTTCTTT.

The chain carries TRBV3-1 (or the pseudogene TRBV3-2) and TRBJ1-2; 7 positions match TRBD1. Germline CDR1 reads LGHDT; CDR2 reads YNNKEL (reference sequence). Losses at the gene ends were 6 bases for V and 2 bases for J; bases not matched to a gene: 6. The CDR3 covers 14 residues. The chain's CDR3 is CASRDQQGNYGYTF. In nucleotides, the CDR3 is TGTGCCAGCAGAGACCAACAGGGGAACTATGGCTACACCTTC.

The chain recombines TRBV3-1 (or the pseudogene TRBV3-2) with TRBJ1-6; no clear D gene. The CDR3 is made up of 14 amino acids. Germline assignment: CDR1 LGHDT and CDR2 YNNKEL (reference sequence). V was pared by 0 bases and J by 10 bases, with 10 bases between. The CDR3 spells CASSQEVQLSPLHF. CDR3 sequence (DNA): TGTGCCAGCAGCCAAGAAGTACAGCTATCACCCCTCCACTTT.

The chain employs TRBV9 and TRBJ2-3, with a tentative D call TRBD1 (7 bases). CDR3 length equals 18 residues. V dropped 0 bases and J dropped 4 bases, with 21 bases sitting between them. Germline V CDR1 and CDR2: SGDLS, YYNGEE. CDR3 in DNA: TGTGCCAGCAGCGTAGCCCCCTCAGGTCAGGGGGGCGCAGATACGCAGTATTTT. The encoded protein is CASSVAPSGQGGADTQYF.

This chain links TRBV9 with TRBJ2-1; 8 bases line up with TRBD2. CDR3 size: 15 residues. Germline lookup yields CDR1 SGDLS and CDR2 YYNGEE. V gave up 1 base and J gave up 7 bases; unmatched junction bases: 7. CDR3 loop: CASSVLSGDRNEQFF. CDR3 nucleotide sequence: TGTGCCAGCAGCGTACTTAGCGGGGATCGAAATGAGCAGTTCTTC.

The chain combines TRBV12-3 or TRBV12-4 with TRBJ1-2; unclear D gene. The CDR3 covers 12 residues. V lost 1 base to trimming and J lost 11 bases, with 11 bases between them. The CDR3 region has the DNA TGTGCCAGCAGTTTAGGACACGGTGGGTACACCTTC. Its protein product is CASSLGHGGYTF.

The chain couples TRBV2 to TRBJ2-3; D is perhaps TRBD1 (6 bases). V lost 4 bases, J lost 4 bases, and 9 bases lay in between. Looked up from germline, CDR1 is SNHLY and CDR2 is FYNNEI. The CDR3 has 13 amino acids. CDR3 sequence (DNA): TGTGCCAGCAGTGGACAGGACTCAGATACGCAGTATTTT. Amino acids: CASSGQDSDTQYF.

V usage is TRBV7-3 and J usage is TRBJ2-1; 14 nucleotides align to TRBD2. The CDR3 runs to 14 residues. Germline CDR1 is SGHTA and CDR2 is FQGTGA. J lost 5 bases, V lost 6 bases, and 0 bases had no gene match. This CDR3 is CASRTSGGDNEQFF. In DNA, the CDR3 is TGTGCCAGCAGGACTAGCGGGGGGGACAATGAGCAGTTCTTC.

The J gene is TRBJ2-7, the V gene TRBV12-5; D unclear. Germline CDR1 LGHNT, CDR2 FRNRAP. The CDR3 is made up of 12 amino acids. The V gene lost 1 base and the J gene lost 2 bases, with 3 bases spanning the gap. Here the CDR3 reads CASGLGPYEQYF. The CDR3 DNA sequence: TGTGCTAGTGGTTTGGGGCCCTACGAGCAGTACTTC.

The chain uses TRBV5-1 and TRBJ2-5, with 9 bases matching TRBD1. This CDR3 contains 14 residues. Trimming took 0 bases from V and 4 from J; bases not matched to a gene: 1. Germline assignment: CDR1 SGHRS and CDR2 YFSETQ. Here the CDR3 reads CASSLVGQGETQYF. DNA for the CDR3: TGCGCCAGCAGCTTGGTGGGACAGGGAGAGACCCAGTACTTC.

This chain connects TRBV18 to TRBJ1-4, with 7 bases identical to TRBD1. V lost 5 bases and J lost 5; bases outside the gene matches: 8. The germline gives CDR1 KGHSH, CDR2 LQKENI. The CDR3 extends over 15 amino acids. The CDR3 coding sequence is TGTGCCAGCTCAGCCTACAGGGGCGAAAATGAAAAACTGTTTTTT. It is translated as CASSAYRGENEKLFF. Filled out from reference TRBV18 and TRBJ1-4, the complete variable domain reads NAGVMQNPRHLVRRRGQEARLRCSPMKGHSHVYWYRQLPEEGLKFMVYLQKENIIDESGMPKERFSAEFPKEGPSILRIQQVVRGDSAAYFCASSAYRGENEKLFFGSGTQLSVL.

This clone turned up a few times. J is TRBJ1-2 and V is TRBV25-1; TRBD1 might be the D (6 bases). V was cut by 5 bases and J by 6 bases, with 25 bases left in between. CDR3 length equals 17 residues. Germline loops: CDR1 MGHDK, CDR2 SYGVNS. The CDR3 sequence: CASSPSAHETGRDGYTF. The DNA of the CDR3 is TGTGCCAGCAGTCCAAGCGCCCACGAAACAGGGAGGGATGGCTACACCTTC.

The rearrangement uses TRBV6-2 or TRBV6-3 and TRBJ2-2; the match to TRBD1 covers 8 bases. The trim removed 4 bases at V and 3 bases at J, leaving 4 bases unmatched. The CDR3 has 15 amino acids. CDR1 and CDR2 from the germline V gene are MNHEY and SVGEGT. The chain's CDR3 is CASSSGTGYTGELFF. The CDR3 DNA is TGTGCCAGCAGTTCCGGGACAGGATACACCGGGGAGCTGTTTTTT.

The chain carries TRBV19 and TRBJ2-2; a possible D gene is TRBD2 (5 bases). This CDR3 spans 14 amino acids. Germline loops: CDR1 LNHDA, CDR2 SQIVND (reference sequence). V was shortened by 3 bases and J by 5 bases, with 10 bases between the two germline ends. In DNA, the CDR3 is TGTGCCAGTAGTATCGGAGGCCAGACCGGGGAGCTGTTTTTT. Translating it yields CASSIGGQTGELFF.